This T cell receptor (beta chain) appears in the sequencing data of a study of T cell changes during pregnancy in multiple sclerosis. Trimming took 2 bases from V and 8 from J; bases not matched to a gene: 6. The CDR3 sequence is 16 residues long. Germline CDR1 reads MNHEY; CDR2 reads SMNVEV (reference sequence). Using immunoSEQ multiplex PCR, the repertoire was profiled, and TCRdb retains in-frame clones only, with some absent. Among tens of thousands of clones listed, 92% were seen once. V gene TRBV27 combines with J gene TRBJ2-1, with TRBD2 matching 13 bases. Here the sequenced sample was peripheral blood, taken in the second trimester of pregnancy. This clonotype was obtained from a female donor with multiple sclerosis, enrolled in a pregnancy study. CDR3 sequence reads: CASSLKWTSGSHEQFF. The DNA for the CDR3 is TGTGCCAGCAGTTTAAAATGGACTAGCGGGAGCCATGAGCAGTTCTTC.